This passage covers 24 T cell receptor beta chains from one sample sequenced in a study of T cells in Graves' hyperthyroidism and ophthalmopathy. What was amplified from RNA transcripts were TCR beta CDR3 regions. An initial round of RT-PCR targeting the TCR CDR3 relied on the HTBI primer set. One entry per CDR3 protein results from TCRdb running MiXCR on the multiplex PCR reads. This sample carries 540,000 or so distinct CDR3 sequences, about half of them seen once, and the ten largest clones take 15% to 20%. Sample: peripheral blood or thyroid tissue (not recorded which). All receptors come from an adult woman with Graves' disease, either hyperthyroidism or ophthalmopathy (not recorded which).

This clonotype was picked up many times. V is TRBV2 and J is TRBJ2-2; 10 bases line up with TRBD1. There are 15 residues in the CDR3. The germline V gene has CDR1 SNHLY and CDR2 FYNNEI. The ends lost 6 bases at V and 4 bases at J; junction bases unmatched: 5. CDR3 sequence (DNA): TGTGCCAGCAGCCGGGACAGGGGTAGCACCGGGGAGCTGTTTTTT. It translates to CASSRDRGSTGELFF.

At least ten counts were recorded for this clonotype. The rearrangement links TRBV28 to TRBJ2-7; maybe TRBD2 (5 bases). The germline V and J ends were trimmed by 5 bases and 1 base, with 15 bases remaining between them. Germline loops: CDR1 MDHEN, CDR2 SYDVKM. The length of the CDR3 is 15 residues. CDR3 amino acids: CASSPGFSNSYEQYF. In DNA, the CDR3 is TGTGCCAGCAGTCCGGGGTTTTCGAATTCCTACGAGCAGTACTTC.

The sample holds many counts of this clonotype. The rearrangement joins TRBV19 to TRBJ1-5; D ambiguous. This CDR3 has 14 amino acids. Germline lookup yields CDR1 LNHDA and CDR2 SQIVND (reference sequence). Trimming shortened V by 7 bases and J by 6 bases, and 16 bases separated the two germline ends. CDR3 in DNA: TGTGCCAGTAACTCTGCTGGGTTAGGTCAGCCCCAGCATTTT. This codes for CASNSAGLGQPQHF.

This clonotype showed up many times. In DNA, the CDR3 is TGCGCCAGCAGCCCATACCCTAGCGGGAGAAACCCCTACGAGCAGTACTTC. Its protein is CASSPYPSGRNPYEQYF. J is TRBJ2-7 and V is TRBV5-1, with TRBD2 identical over 10 bases. The trim removed 4 bases at V and 2 bases at J, leaving 12 bases unmatched. The V gene's germline CDR1 is SGHRS and CDR2 YFSETQ. This CDR3 region has 17 residues.

The chain combines TRBV11-2 with TRBJ2-5, with 7 bases aligning to TRBD1. Trimming removed 5 bases from V and 4 bases from J; junction bases left unmatched: 7. This CDR3 is built from 14 residues. Germline V lookup: CDR1 SGHAT, CDR2 FQNNGV. CDR3 DNA sequence: TGTGCCAGCAGCACCCGGGACAGCGGAGAGACCCAGTACTTC. Protein sequence: CASSTRDSGETQYF.

The chain joins TRBV2 to TRBJ1-6; D may be TRBD1 (6 bases). CDR1 SNHLY and CDR2 FYNNEI come from the germline V gene. The ends were cut back, 2 bases at V and 7 bases at J, with 12 bases in the middle. This CDR3 spans 15 amino acids. The CDR3, as DNA: TGTGCCAGCAGTGAACGGCAGGGGACCAATTCACCCCTCCACTTT. This translates into CASSERQGTNSPLHF.

This clonotype was detected many times. V gene TRBV5-1 combines with J gene TRBJ2-7, with D tentatively TRBD2 (5 bases). Trimming pared 1 base from V and 4 bases from J, leaving 15 bases between. Germline CDR1 reads SGHRS; CDR2 reads YFSETQ. The CDR3 is 15 amino acids. The CDR3 DNA reads TGCGCCAGCAGCTTGTATAGTGCCGGGATTTACGAGCAGTACTTC. It is translated as CASSLYSAGIYEQYF.

This clonotype was seen at least ten times. This CDR3 is CASSHPLSGGSYEQYF. CDR3 nucleotide sequence: TGCGCCAGCAGCCACCCATTGAGCGGGGGCTCCTACGAGCAGTACTTC. The V gene is TRBV4-1, the J gene TRBJ2-7; 8 bases match TRBD2. V shed 3 bases, J shed 0 bases, and the junction held 7 bases outside the gene matches. The CDR3 covers 16 residues. Germline CDR1 and CDR2: MGHRA and YSYEKL.

This clonotype was found once. The gene calls are TRBV29-1 and TRBJ1-1; tentatively, D is TRBD1 (6 bases). Germline CDR1 is SQVTM and CDR2 is ANQGSEA. The CDR3 sequence is 14 residues long. V lost 6 bases to trimming and J lost 4 bases, with 18 bases between them. The CDR3 is CSVLGQLGATEAFF. The CDR3 bases are TGCAGCGTCCTTGGACAGCTGGGGGCCACTGAAGCTTTCTTT.

The table lists this clonotype with many counts. J is TRBJ1-1 and V is TRBV5-1; weak D call: TRBD1 (5 bases). V lost 1 base, J lost 3 bases, and 13 bases lay in between. Germline V gives CDR1 SGHRS, CDR2 YFSETQ. The CDR3 contains 15 residues. In nucleotides, the CDR3 is TGCGCCAGCAGCTTGTTGGGGCTTCGGGACACTGAAGCTTTCTTT. This encodes CASSLLGLRDTEAFF. Full variable domain (rest looked up from reference TRBV5-1 and TRBJ1-1): KAGVTQTPRYLIKTRGQQVTLSCSPISGHRSVSWYQQTPGQGLQFLFEYFSETQRNKGNFPGRFSGRQFSNSRSEMNVSTLELGDSALYLCASSLLGLRDTEAFFGQGTRLTVV.

This clonotype came up many times. The V and J genes are TRBV20-1 and TRBJ1-2; weak D call: TRBD1 (6 bases). V dropped 3 bases and J dropped 7 bases, with 27 bases sitting between them. In germline, CDR1 is DFQATT, CDR2 SNEGSKA (reference sequence). The length of the CDR3 is 17 residues. The CDR3 loop reads CSARSPLTGNGGIGYTF. CDR3 in DNA: TGCAGTGCTAGGAGCCCCCTAACAGGGAACGGGGGTATTGGCTACACCTTC.

This clonotype was recorded at least ten times. The chain has TRBV19 and TRBJ1-1; D remains ambiguous. The CDR3 extends over 13 amino acids. With 10 bases removed from V and 1 base from J, the gap between germline ends came to 13 bases. From germline, CDR1 is LNHDA and CDR2 SQIVND (reference sequence). The CDR3 DNA reads as TGTGCCACCAGAGGTCCTCAGAACACTGAAGCTTTCTTT. It yields the protein CATRGPQNTEAFF.

The chain links TRBV12-3 or TRBV12-4 to TRBJ2-2; no reliable D call. V was clipped by 5 bases and J by 9 bases, with 10 bases between them. This CDR3 is 12 amino acids long. DNA for the CDR3: TGTGCCAGCAGTCCCAAACCGAGGGAGCTGTTTTTT. Its protein product is CASSPKPRELFF.

This clonotype was found many times. The gene calls are TRBV9 and TRBJ1-2; D remains unclear. The V gene lost 2 bases and the J gene lost 6 bases, with 17 bases spanning the gap. Germline V lookup: CDR1 SGDLS, CDR2 YYNGEE. This CDR3 has 15 amino acids. The CDR3 sequence: CASSVLYTKHDGYTF. CDR3 sequence (DNA): TGTGCCAGCAGCGTCCTCTACACGAAACACGATGGCTACACCTTC.

This clonotype was detected ten times or more. This chain links TRBV12-3 or TRBV12-4 with TRBJ1-5; no definite D call. V was pared by 5 bases and J by 5 bases, with 10 bases between. The CDR3 has 13 amino acids. The CDR3 loop is CASSGGWDQPQHF. The CDR3 DNA sequence: TGTGCCAGCAGTGGAGGTTGGGATCAGCCCCAGCATTTT.

This clonotype came up many times. The gene calls are TRBV19 and TRBJ1-5, with 7 bases aligning to TRBD1. With V trimmed by 7 bases and J by 4 bases, 4 bases remained unmatched. Germline values: CDR1 LNHDA, CDR2 SQIVND (reference sequence). CDR3 length equals 13 residues. The CDR3 loop is CASNDRDNQPQHF. The CDR3 DNA follows: TGTGCCAGTAATGACAGGGATAATCAGCCCCAGCATTTT.

With regard to this clonotype: One end of the junction varies from germline; a read error may be responsible. The chain recombines TRBV10-3 with TRBJ1-1; TRBD1 matches at 8 bases. The CDR3 has 15 amino acids. In germline, CDR1 is ENHRY, CDR2 SYGVKD. This chain's CDR3 is CASSYQGAWNTEAFF. DNA for the CDR3: TGTGCCAGCAGTTACCAGGGGGCTTGGAACACTGAAGCTTTCTTT.

This clonotype was counted ten times or more. V gene TRBV7-9 combines with J gene TRBJ1-1; D is ambiguous. This CDR3 is built from 13 residues. The germline gives CDR1 SEHNR, CDR2 FQNEAQ (reference sequence). V was cut by 0 bases and J by 7 bases, with 9 bases left in between. The CDR3 DNA sequence: TGTGCCAGCAGCTTAGCGAGTGGGGATGAAGCTTTCTTT. Translating it yields CASSLASGDEAFF.

This chain links TRBV19 with TRBJ1-1, with D tentatively TRBD1 (6 bases). V shed 11 bases and J shed 1 base, with 11 bases lying between them. Germline V gene data show CDR1 as LNHDA and CDR2 as SQIVND (reference sequence). CDR3 size: 12 residues. The CDR3 region is CAHEGGNTEAFF. The CDR3 DNA sequence: TGTGCCCATGAGGGGGGGAACACTGAAGCTTTCTTT.

Notes on this clonotype: Lacking the conserved final phenylalanine or tryptophan, this CDR3 likely reflects a read error. Because the CDR3's place on the DNA is in doubt, the DNA is left out and the CDR3 is given as listed by TCRdb. The genes are TRBV2 and TRBJ2-5; whether TRBD2, the table's D call, matches the DNA was not checked. Germline V gene data show CDR1 as SNHLY and CDR2 as FYNNEI. The CDR3 spans 11 amino acids, including both terminal residues. The CDR3 region is CASSETRDSYT.

This clonotype was counted ten times or more. The V gene is TRBV6-1, the J gene TRBJ1-2; TRBD1 might be the D (5 bases). Germline-derived CDR1 and CDR2 are MNHNS and SASEGT. Trimming took off 5 bases at V and 3 bases at J, with 10 bases between the two ends. This CDR3 is built from 13 residues. CDR3 DNA: TGTGCCAGCAGTTACGGGGCCCACTATGGCTACACCTTC. This translates into CASSYGAHYGYTF.

V gene TRBV6-1 combines with J gene TRBJ1-6, with D perhaps TRBD1 (5 bases). This CDR3 comprises 13 residues. Trimming removed 7 bases from V and 7 bases from J, with 11 bases in between. Germline CDR1 reads MNHNS; CDR2 reads SASEGT. The CDR3 sequence is CASTGTGNSPLHF. CDR3 nucleotide sequence: TGTGCCAGCACGGGTACAGGAAATTCACCCCTCCACTTT.

The table lists this clonotype with many counts. The gene calls are TRBV20-1 and TRBJ2-2; TRBD2 might be the D (6 bases). From germline, CDR1 is DFQATT and CDR2 SNEGSKA (reference sequence). With 4 bases removed from V and 1 base from J, the gap between germline ends came to 10 bases. The CDR3 covers 14 residues. The CDR3 loop is CSAKVGGNTGELFF. The CDR3 region has the DNA TGCAGTGCTAAGGTCGGGGGGAACACCGGGGAGCTGTTTTTT.

Ten or more counts support this clonotype. The chain carries TRBV29-1 and TRBJ2-7; D is uncertain. This CDR3 is built from 13 residues. The V gene lost 5 bases and the J gene lost 4 bases, with 15 bases spanning the gap. Germline V CDR1 and CDR2: SQVTM, ANQGSEA. The CDR3 DNA is TGCAGCGTTCAGGAATGGATGGGGTACGAGCAGTACTTC. This translates into CSVQEWMGYEQYF.